This paragraph covers one TCR beta chain sequence. This clone showed up just once. Its antigen has not been determined. Base qualities are not recorded, but no much larger clone differs from it by a single base. The CDR3 measures 15 amino acids from cysteine to phenylalanine. Only the CDR3 region is kept as DNA, spanning 45 bases read in frame from base 1. Sequences MNHNS (CDR1) and SASEGT (CDR2) are obtained from the germline V gene. Relative to germline, V is missing 7 bases and J is missing 4 bases, with 7 bases of the junction outside any gene match. Each PCR received spiked-in synthetic TCR analog templates so that absolute template abundance could be estimated from read counts. The immunoSEQ assay used bias-controlled V and J gene primers to amplify TCRbeta CDR3 regions from genomic DNA. Rearranged TCRbeta segments were sequenced at approximately 20X coverage. Regarding the original processing steps: Sequencing errors were corrected by clustering and CDR3s were annotated against IMGT to assign V, D and J genes. Only productive TCRbeta rearrangements were used in downstream analyses, excluding out-of-frame or stop-codon sequences. To compute clonality, Shannon entropy was normalized by the log of the number of unique productive sequences and then subtracted from one. Clones differing between time points or between blood and tumor were identified using Fisher's exact test with Benjamini-Hochberg correction, with an adjusted p below 0.01 applied as the threshold. TCRdb re-hosts the immuneACCESS table, in-frame sequences only. Its copies lack some clones; in the studies checked, an unresolved V gene accounts for under half of them, and the cause for the rest is not known. V and J calls and clone size come straight from that table; D and trimming were deduced from the DNA. This sample is represented by approximately 51,000 clones; just over 85% of them were singletons. Approximately 20% of the sample lies in the top ten.

The sample belongs to a study of PD-L1 blockade in urothelial cancer (dated by TCRdb to about 2017). Concerning the study at large: All patients started therapy at some point between 2014 and 2016 and received atezolizumab 1,200 mg intravenously every 3 weeks. Pretreatment tumor samples, along with matched peripheral blood serially collected before and after atezolizumab treatment, were subjected to TCR sequencing. Durable clinical benefit was defined as a progression-free survival longer than 6 months, and TCR features were additionally tested against progression-free survival and overall survival. Twenty-nine patients had pretreatment blood TCR-seq, about 25 had at least one posttreatment blood collection, and about 25 had tumor TCR-seq. The study, an exploratory multi-omic analysis, examined somatic, immune and clinical correlates of response to PD-L1 blockade with atezolizumab in urothelial cancer. Blood samples were analyzed at 3 weeks after treatment start (second dose) and at 6 weeks after treatment start. Patients had an ECOG performance status of 0 or 1 and had received between 0 and 3 prior chemotherapy regimens. Durable clinical benefit was achieved by nine patients and was not achieved by 20 patients. Blood samples yielded a median of around 130,000 T cells and more than 80,000 unique TCRs, with median clonality about 0.08. In the same patients who had TCR sequencing, pretreatment tumors also underwent whole exome sequencing and RNA sequencing. About 90% of the 29 patients were males with bladder-origin urothelial cancer, and about 65% of the roughly 30 reported a prior smoking history. Study-wide conclusions, independent of this receptor: Because the sample size was small (n ≈ 30) and many exploratory analyses were performed, the results are intended to be hypothesis-generating. Greater expansion of tumor-associated TCR clones in peripheral blood 3 weeks after the start of treatment was observed in patients with durable benefit (n of about 20, p = 0.022). A pretreatment peripheral blood TCR clonality below the median was linked to improved progression-free and overall survival.

Explained via the paper, the time point label denotes: pretreatment peripheral blood. A cohort of 25 to 30 patients with locally advanced or metastatic urothelial carcinoma, treated at Memorial Sloan Kettering on a trial protocol, was included. Peripheral blood mononuclear cells were collected pretreatment and during treatment, with between 1 and 8 total time points per patient. The Qiagen DNeasy Blood extraction kit was used to purify genomic DNA from total PBMCs and tumor samples. PBMCs were collected pretreatment and during treatment, and were isolated and stored as previously described. Here the sequenced sample was PBMCs, taken around atezolizumab (anti-PD-L1) treatment. The sequence was obtained from a man in his fifties or sixties with urothelial cancer. This chain is built from TRBV6-1 and TRBJ2-6; 7 bases in the junction line up with TRBD1. The DNA sequence is as follows: TGTGCCAGCACGCATACAGGGGCCGGGGCCAACGTCCTGACTTTC. It translates as CASTHTGAGANVLTF.